This T cell receptor (beta chain) stems from a study of glioma-infiltrating T cells. Study results and caveats: Above-expected tissue-blood divergence occurred in all gliomas, most in low-grade ones. Only very few CDR3 sequences appeared in both tissue and blood.

TCR alpha and beta CDR3 regions were amplified from RNA using iRepertoire nested multiplex PCR. Input was roughly 85-450 ng of tissue mRNA or PBMC total RNA. Each CDR3 protein gets one entry after TCRdb re-called the multiplex PCR reads with MiXCR. The sample has about 190,000 distinct CDR3 sequences, over 25% seen once. The CDR3 has 14 residues. Germline-derived CDR1 and CDR2 are SNHLY and FYNNEI. Trimming shortened V by 3 bases and J by 0 bases, and 9 bases separated the two germline ends. Note on this clonotype: The antigen remains undetermined. A single base separates this from a much larger clone, so it may be a read error.

Sequencing used glioma tissue, nonneoplastic brain tissue, or PBMCs (not recorded which). V gene TRBV2 combines with J gene TRBJ2-7; D ambiguous. The source is a human donor with low-grade glioma or glioblastoma, undergoing nonglioma brain surgery, or in good health (not recorded which). The CDR3 DNA sequence: TGTGCCAGCAGTGATACGTGGACCTCCTACGAGCAGTACTTC. It specifies CASSDTWTSYEQYF.